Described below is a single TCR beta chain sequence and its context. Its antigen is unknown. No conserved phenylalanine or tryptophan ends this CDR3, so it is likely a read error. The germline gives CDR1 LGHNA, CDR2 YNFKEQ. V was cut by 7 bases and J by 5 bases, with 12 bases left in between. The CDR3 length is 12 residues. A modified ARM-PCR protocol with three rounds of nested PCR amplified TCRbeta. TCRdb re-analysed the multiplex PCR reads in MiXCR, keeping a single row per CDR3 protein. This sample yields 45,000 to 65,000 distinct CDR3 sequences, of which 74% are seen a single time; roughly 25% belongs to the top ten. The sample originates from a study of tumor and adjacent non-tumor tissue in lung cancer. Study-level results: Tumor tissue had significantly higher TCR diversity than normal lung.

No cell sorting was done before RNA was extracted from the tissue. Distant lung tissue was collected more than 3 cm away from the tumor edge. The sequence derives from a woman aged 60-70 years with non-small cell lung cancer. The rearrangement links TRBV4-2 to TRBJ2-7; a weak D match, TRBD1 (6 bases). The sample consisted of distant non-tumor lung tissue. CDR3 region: CASIPPGDEQYL. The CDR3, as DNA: TGTGCCAGCATCCCCCCAGGGGACGAGCAGTACTTA.